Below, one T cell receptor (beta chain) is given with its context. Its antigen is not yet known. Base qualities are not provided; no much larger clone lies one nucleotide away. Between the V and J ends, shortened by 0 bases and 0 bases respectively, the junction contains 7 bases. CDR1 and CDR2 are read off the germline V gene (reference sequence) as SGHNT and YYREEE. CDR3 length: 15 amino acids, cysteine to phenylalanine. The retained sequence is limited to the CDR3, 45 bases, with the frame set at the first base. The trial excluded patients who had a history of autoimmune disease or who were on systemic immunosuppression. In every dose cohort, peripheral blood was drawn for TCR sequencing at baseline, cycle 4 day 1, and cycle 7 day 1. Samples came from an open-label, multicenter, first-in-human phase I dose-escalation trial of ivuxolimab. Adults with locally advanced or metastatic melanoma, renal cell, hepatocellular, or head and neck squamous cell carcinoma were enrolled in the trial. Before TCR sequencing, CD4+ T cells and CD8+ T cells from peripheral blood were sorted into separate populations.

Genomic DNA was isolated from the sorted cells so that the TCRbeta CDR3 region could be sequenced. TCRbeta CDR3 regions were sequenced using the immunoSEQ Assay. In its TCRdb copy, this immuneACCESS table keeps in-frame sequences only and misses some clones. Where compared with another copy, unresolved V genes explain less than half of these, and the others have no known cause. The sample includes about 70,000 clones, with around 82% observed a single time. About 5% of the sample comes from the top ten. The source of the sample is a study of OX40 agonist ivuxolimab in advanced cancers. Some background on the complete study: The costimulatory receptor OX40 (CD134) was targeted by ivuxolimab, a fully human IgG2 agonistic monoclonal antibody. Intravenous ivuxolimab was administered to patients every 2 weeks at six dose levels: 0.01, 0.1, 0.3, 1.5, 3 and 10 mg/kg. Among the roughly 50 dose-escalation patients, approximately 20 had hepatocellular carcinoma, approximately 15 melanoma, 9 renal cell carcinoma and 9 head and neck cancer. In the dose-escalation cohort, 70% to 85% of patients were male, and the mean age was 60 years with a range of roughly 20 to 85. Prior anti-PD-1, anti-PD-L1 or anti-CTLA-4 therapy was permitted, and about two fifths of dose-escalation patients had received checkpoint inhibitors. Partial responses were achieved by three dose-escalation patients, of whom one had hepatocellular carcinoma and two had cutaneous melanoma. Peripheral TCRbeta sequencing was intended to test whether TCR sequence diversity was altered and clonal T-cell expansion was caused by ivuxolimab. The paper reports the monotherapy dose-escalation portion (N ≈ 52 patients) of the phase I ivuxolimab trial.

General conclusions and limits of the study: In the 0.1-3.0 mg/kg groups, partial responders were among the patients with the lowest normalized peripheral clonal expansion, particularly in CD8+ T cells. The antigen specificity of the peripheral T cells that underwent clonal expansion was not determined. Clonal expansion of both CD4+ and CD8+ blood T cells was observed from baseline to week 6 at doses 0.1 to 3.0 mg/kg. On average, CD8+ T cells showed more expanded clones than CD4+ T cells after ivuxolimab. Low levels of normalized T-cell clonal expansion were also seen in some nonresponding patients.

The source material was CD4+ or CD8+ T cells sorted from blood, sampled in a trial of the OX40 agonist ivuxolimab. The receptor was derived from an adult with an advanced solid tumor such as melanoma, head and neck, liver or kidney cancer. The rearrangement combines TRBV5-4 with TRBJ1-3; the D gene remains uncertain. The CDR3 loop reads CASSLGSGSGNTIYF. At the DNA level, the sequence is TGTGCCAGCAGCTTGGGGTCGGGCTCTGGAAACACCATATATTTT.